This TCR beta chain was profiled in a study of control samples from healthy donors and cancer patients. The CDR3 has 14 amino acids. Germline V gene lookup returns CDR1 MNHEY and CDR2 SVGAGI. V shed 6 bases, J shed 1 base, and the junction held 3 bases outside the gene matches. Method: immunoSEQ multiplex PCR; TCRdb's copy keeps in-frame clones and lacks some. The data show tens of thousands of clones, with roughly nine tenths seen just once and 5.5% held by the top ten. V gene TRBV6-5 combines with J gene TRBJ1-1; 9 nucleotides agree with TRBD1. The sequenced sample was blood. This TCR came from a man aged 45-60 years in good health. The CDR3 region has the DNA TGTGCCAGCAGGACGGACAGGGGGAACACTGAAGCTTTCTTT. This sequence encodes CASRTDRGNTEAFF.